Shown below are 21 T cell receptor beta chains from a single sample sequenced in a study of shared clonotypes between healthy human individuals. This table comes from immunoSEQ multiplex PCR, and its TCRdb copy is limited to in-frame clones, with some not included. The sample lists millions of clones; about 95% were seen once. As defined, naive CD8 cells were CD45RO-negative and positively selected for CCR7, with terminally differentiated effector memory CD45RA+ cells excluded. The sample consisted of naive CD8+ T cells sorted from blood. The receptors shown here come from a man aged 18 to 29 in good health.

The chain links TRBV10-3 to TRBJ2-3; 9 bases align to TRBD2. This CDR3 contains 16 residues. The V gene end was trimmed by 3 bases and the J gene end by 5 bases; junction bases not matched to a gene: 9. CDR1 is ENHRY, CDR2 SYGVKD, per germline. This CDR3 is CAISDDSSGTIDTQYF. DNA for the CDR3: TGTGCCATCAGTGACGACTCTAGCGGGACGATAGATACGCAGTATTTT.

The rearrangement joins TRBV6-6 to TRBJ1-2; TRBD1 agrees at 8 bases. The CDR3 loop spans 16 amino acids. Germline CDR1 MNHNY, CDR2 SVGAGI (reference sequence). With 0 bases clipped from V and 5 bases from J, the junction kept 8 bases outside the gene matches. CDR3 region: CASSYSGEGQAYGYTF. CDR3 sequence (DNA): TGTGCCAGCAGTTACTCGGGGGAGGGACAGGCATATGGCTACACCTTC.

The genes are TRBV10-1 and TRBJ2-3, with D possibly being TRBD2 (6 bases). The CDR3 has 15 residues. The germline V gene encodes CDR1 WNHNN and CDR2 SYGVQD (reference sequence). Deletions cut 3 bases from V and 0 bases from J, with 10 bases between. In DNA, the CDR3 is TGCGCCAGCAGTGATTCGGCGGGAAGCACAGATACGCAGTATTTT. Translating gives CASSDSAGSTDTQYF.

This chain connects TRBV10-3 to TRBJ2-2; TRBD2 agrees at 8 bases. After removal of 11 bases from V and 1 base from J, the junction contained 12 bases not matched to a gene. The V gene's germline CDR1 is ENHRY and CDR2 SYGVKD. The CDR3 length is 16 residues. Here the CDR3 reads CAVSGQREWNTGELFF. The CDR3 DNA is TGTGCCGTGTCTGGCCAGCGGGAGTGGAACACCGGGGAGCTGTTTTTT.

This clone was seen only a few times. The chain combines TRBV30 with TRBJ1-6, with D perhaps matching TRBD1 (6 bases). In germline, CDR1 is GTSNPN, CDR2 SVGIG (reference sequence). V was shortened by 5 bases and J by 9 bases, with 14 bases between the two germline ends. The CDR3 runs 13 residues. The CDR3 coding sequence is TGTGCCTGGTCGGACAGCATAAGTTCACCCCTCCACTTT. It codes for CAWSDSISSPLHF. The full variable domain, with the rest looked up from reference TRBV30 and TRBJ1-6, is SQTIHQWPATLVQPVGSPLSLECTVEGTSNPNLYWYRQAAGRGLQLLFYSVGIGQISSEVPQNLSASRPQDRQFILSSKKLLLSDSGFYLCAWSDSISSPLHFGNGTRLTVT.

This chain links TRBV6-6 with TRBJ2-1, with TRBD2 identical over 7 bases. Germline CDR1 reads MNHNY; CDR2 reads SVGAGI (reference sequence). After removal of 3 bases from V and 3 bases from J, the junction contained 8 bases not matched to a gene. The CDR3 length is 16 residues. CDR3 loop: CASSYKTGGVYNEQFF. In DNA form, the CDR3 reads TGTGCCAGCAGTTATAAAACGGGAGGTGTCTACAATGAGCAGTTCTTC.

As to this clone: The same CDR3 also results from other DNA sequences found in this sample. The CDR3 coding sequence is TGTGCCAGCAGCCAGGGGACGTCCTACGAGCAGTACTTC. Protein: CASSQGTSYEQYF. V usage is TRBV11-2 and J usage is TRBJ2-7; D perhaps matches TRBD1 (6 bases). The germline V and J ends were trimmed by 5 bases and 1 base, with 9 bases remaining between them. CDR3 length equals 13 residues. From germline, CDR1 is SGHAT and CDR2 FQNNGV.

This clone has a single count. The chain has TRBV5-1 and TRBJ1-1, with unresolved D. The CDR3 is 14 residues long. V was trimmed by 0 bases and J by 4 bases, leaving 10 bases between them. Germline V CDR1 and CDR2: SGHRS, YFSETQ. The CDR3 loop is CASSLVWEGTEAFF. The DNA of the CDR3 is TGCGCCAGCAGCTTGGTTTGGGAGGGCACTGAAGCTTTCTTT.

The CDR3, as DNA: TGTGCCAGCAGCAGCCCCACAGGGGTGGGAAACACCATATATTTT. It encodes CASSSPTGVGNTIYF. V usage is TRBV7-9 and J usage is TRBJ1-3, with TRBD1 matching over 7 bases. The CDR3 is 15 amino acids. Losses at the gene ends were 5 bases for V and 4 bases for J; bases not matched to a gene: 8. Germline CDR1 SEHNR, CDR2 FQNEAQ (reference sequence). The entire variable domain, with the rest obtained from reference TRBV7-9 and TRBJ1-3, is as follows: DTGVSQNPRHKITKRGQNVTFRCDPISEHNRLYWYRQTLGQGPEFLTYFQNEAQLEKSRLLSDRFSAERPKGSFSTLEIQRTEQGDSAMYLCASSSPTGVGNTIYFGEGSWLTVV.

The gene calls are TRBV4-1 and TRBJ2-7; TRBD2 is a possible D gene (6 bases). This CDR3 contains 13 residues. Germline values: CDR1 MGHRA, CDR2 YSYEKL. V shed 2 bases and J shed 6 bases, with 11 bases lying between them. The chain's CDR3 is CASSQTQGGEQYF. CDR3 nucleotide sequence: TGCGCCAGCAGCCAAACTCAGGGAGGCGAGCAGTACTTC.

The chain carries TRBV20-1 and TRBJ1-2; no definite D call. This CDR3 contains 11 residues. The V end lost 6 bases, the J end lost 4 bases, and 9 bases lay between the germline ends. Looked up from germline, CDR1 is DFQATT and CDR2 is SNEGSKA (reference sequence). The CDR3 sequence is CSADYSYGYTF. CDR3 nucleotide sequence: TGCAGTGCCGATTACTCCTATGGCTACACCTTC.

J is TRBJ2-6 and V is TRBV7-9; 9 positions agree with TRBD1. CDR3 size: 19 residues. Germline V gene data show CDR1 as SEHNR and CDR2 as FQNEAQ (reference sequence). Losses at the gene ends were 7 bases for V and 1 base for J; bases not matched to a gene: 14. CDR3 in amino acids: CASTVPWGQGDSGANVLTF. The CDR3 coding sequence is TGTGCCAGCACCGTACCATGGGGACAGGGTGATTCTGGGGCCAACGTCCTGACTTTC.

The rearrangement links TRBV27 to TRBJ2-1, with TRBD2 identical over 8 bases. The CDR3 is 13 amino acids. Germline V gene sequence: CDR1 MNHEY, CDR2 SMNVEV (reference sequence). V shed 6 bases and J 9 bases; nucleotides not matched to a gene: 7. This CDR3 reads CASRSLTSGEQFF. CDR3 nucleotide sequence: TGTGCCAGCAGGTCCCTCACTAGCGGTGAGCAGTTCTTC.

This chain uses TRBV29-1 with TRBJ2-5; D tentatively reads TRBD1 or TRBD2 (5 bases each). V lost 0 bases to trimming and J lost 2 bases, with 13 bases between them. The CDR3 has 15 residues. CDR1 is SQVTM and CDR2 is ANQGSEA in the germline V gene. The CDR3 sequence is CSVEDLGTVQETQYF. CDR3 bases: TGCAGCGTTGAAGATCTTGGGACGGTGCAAGAGACCCAGTACTTC.

V usage is TRBV5-1 and J usage is TRBJ2-3; 9 nucleotides agree with TRBD2. Germline trimming cut 1 base from V and 6 bases from J; bases unmatched to any gene: 9. Germline CDR1 and CDR2: SGHRS and YFSETQ. This CDR3 is built from 16 residues. The chain's CDR3 is CASSLFVAGDMDTQYF. The CDR3 DNA follows: TGCGCCAGCAGCTTGTTTGTAGCGGGGGATATGGATACGCAGTATTTT. The full variable domain, its missing parts supplied by reference TRBV5-1 and TRBJ2-3, is KAGVTQTPRYLIKTRGQQVTLSCSPISGHRSVSWYQQTPGQGLQFLFEYFSETQRNKGNFPGRFSGRQFSNSRSEMNVSTLELGDSALYLCASSLFVAGDMDTQYFGPGTRLTVL.

In this sample, this clone turned up a few times. The chain employs TRBV28 and TRBJ1-6; 10 positions agree with TRBD1. This CDR3 has 14 residues. The V segment lost 4 bases and the J segment 8 bases; nucleotides outside the gene matches: 2. Per the germline V gene, CDR1 is MDHEN and CDR2 is SYDVKM. This CDR3 is CASSSGQGYSPLHF. The CDR3 DNA reads TGTGCCAGCAGTTCGGGACAGGGGTATTCACCCCTCCACTTT.

As regards this clone: Other DNA sequences within the sample encode an identical CDR3. V is TRBV30 and J is TRBJ1-5; the match to TRBD1 covers 7 bases. Unmatched junction bases numbered 2, after V lost 0 bases and J lost 0 bases. Germline-derived CDR1 and CDR2 are GTSNPN and SVGIG (reference sequence). The CDR3 length is 15 residues. The CDR3 region has the DNA TGTGCCTGGAGTGTACAGGGGCTTAGCAATCAGCCCCAGCATTTT. It specifies CAWSVQGLSNQPQHF.

The chain employs TRBV2 and TRBJ2-3; tentatively, D is TRBD2 (9 bases). Looked up from germline, CDR1 is SNHLY and CDR2 is FYNNEI. V dropped 5 bases and J dropped 3 bases, with 21 bases sitting between them. CDR3 length: 17 amino acids. The CDR3 here is CASSLDREGLATDTQYF. CDR3 bases: TGTGCCAGCAGTCTGGACAGGGAGGGACTAGCTACAGATACGCAGTATTTT. The entire variable domain, with the rest obtained from reference TRBV2 and TRBJ2-3, is as follows: EPEVTQTPSHQVTQMGQEVILRCVPISNHLYFYWYRQILGQKVEFLVSFYNNEISEKSEIFDDQFSVERPDGSNFTLKIRSTKLEDSAMYFCASSLDREGLATDTQYFGPGTRLTVL.

The chain is built from TRBV5-8 and TRBJ2-2; D may be TRBD1 (6 bases). The V end was cut by 7 bases, the J end by 0 bases, with 10 bases between. In germline, CDR1 is SGHTS, CDR2 YDEGEE. CDR3 length: 14 amino acids. The CDR3, as DNA: TGTGCCAGCTTGGACAGCTCGAACACCGGGGAGCTGTTTTTT. It codes for CASLDSSNTGELFF.

The V call is TRBV30, the J call TRBJ1-4; the match to TRBD1 covers 8 bases. The CDR3 extends over 15 amino acids. The germline V gene has CDR1 GTSNPN and CDR2 SVGIG (reference sequence). Germline trimming cut 2 bases from V and 6 bases from J; bases unmatched to any gene: 8. The CDR3 here is CAWSLLATGDEKLFF. Here the CDR3 DNA reads TGTGCCTGGAGTCTACTAGCGACAGGGGATGAAAAACTGTTTTTT.

The chain is built from TRBV9 and TRBJ1-3; D is unresolved. Germline CDR1 SGDLS, CDR2 YYNGEE. V was pared by 1 base and J by 8 bases, with 7 bases between. This CDR3 has 12 amino acids. In DNA, the CDR3 is TGTGCCAGCAGCGTATCTGGTGACACCATATATTTT. Encoded protein: CASSVSGDTIYF.